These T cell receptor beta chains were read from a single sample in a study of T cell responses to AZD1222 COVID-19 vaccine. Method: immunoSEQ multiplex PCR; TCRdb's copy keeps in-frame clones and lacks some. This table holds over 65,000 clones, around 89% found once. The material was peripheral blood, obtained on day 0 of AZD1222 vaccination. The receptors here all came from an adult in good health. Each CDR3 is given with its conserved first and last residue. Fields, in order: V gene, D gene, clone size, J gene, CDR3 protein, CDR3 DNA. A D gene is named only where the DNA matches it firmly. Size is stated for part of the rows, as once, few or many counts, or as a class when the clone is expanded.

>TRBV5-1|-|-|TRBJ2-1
CASSLLGVNEQFF
TGCGCCAGCAGCTTGCTAGGAGTCAATGAGCAGTTCTTC
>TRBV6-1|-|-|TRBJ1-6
CASSESWGGNSPLHF
TGTGCCAGCAGTGAATCATGGGGGGGCAATTCACCCCTCCACTTT
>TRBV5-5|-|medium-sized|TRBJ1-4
CASSPPEVYNEKLFF
TGTGCCAGCAGCCCGCCCGAAGTATATAATGAAAAACTGTTTTTT
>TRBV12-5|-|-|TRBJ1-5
CASGLVLRESFDQPQHF
TGTGCTAGTGGTTTGGTACTAAGGGAGTCCTTCGATCAGCCCCAGCATTTT
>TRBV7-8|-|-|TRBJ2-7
CASSSYSYEQYF
TGTGCCAGCAGCTCTTATTCCTACGAGCAGTACTTC
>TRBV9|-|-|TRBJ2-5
CASSPQGSMQETQYF
TGTGCCAGCAGCCCTCAGGGCTCAATGCAAGAGACCCAGTACTTC
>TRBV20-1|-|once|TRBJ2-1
CSARDPGEQFF
TGCAGTGCTAGGGACCCGGGGGAGCAGTTCTTC
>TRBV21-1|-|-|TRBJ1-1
CASSKGIREPLRSEAFF
TGTGCCAGCAGCAAAGGTATCAGGGAGCCCTTGCGCTCTGAAGCTTTCTTT
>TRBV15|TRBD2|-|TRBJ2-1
CATSRGSGGNNEQFF
TGTGCCACCAGCAGAGGTTCGGGGGGGAACAATGAGCAGTTCTTC
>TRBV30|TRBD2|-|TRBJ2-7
CAWSAGLAGIYEQYF
TGTGCCTGGAGTGCTGGACTAGCGGGGATTTACGAGCAGTACTTC
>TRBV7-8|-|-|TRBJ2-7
CASSLARRVGNSYEQYF
TGTGCCAGCAGCTTAGCCCGGAGGGTCGGGAACTCCTACGAGCAGTACTTC
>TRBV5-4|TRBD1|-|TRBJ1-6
CASSLPPGQGSRYDSPLHF
TGTGCCAGCAGCCTACCGCCGGGACAGGGGTCTCGGTATGATTCACCCCTCCACTTT
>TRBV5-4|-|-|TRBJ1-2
CASSPINRNPNYGYTF
TGTGCCAGCAGCCCAATCAATCGCAACCCTAACTATGGCTACACCTTC
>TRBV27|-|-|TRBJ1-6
CASRVRRTGRDSPLHF
TGTGCCAGCAGAGTAAGGAGAACAGGGAGGGATTCACCCCTCCACTTT
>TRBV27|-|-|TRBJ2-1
CASSLSSIGGAYNEQFF
TGTGCCAGCAGTTTATCGAGTATTGGCGGGGCTTACAATGAGCAGTTCTTC
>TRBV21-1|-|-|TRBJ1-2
CASSKQVTRRPTNYGYTF
TGTGCCAGCAGCAAACAGGTGACTCGTAGACCGACTAACTATGGCTACACCTTC
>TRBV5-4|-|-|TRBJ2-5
CASSLEPGGGKETQYF
TGTGCCAGCAGCTTGGAACCTGGTGGGGGAAAAGAGACCCAGTACTTC
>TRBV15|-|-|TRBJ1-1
CATSRVPRSLNTEAFF
TGTGCCACCAGCAGAGTGCCCCGTTCGTTGAACACTGAAGCTTTCTTT